This TCR beta chain appears in the sequencing data of a study of T cells in Graves' hyperthyroidism and ophthalmopathy. Patients were aged 18 to 65, had disease duration under 2 months, and had newly diagnosed hyperthyroidism. Diagnoses were established using clinical symptoms, serum thyroxine and TRAb, thyroid ultrasound and orbital computed tomography. Germline V gene lookup returns CDR1 SNHLY and CDR2 FYNNEI. Trimming stripped 3 bases from V and 3 bases from J, with 6 bases between. The CDR3 loop spans 12 amino acids. Amplification of TCR beta CDR3 regions was performed using RNA transcripts as template. HTBI primers were employed in a first-round RT-PCR of the TCR CDR3. TCRdb independently ran MiXCR on the multiplex PCR reads; one entry per CDR3 protein. This table has a few hundred thousand distinct CDR3 sequences, roughly an eighth appearing once. This clonotype was detected many times.

The clonotype comes from a young woman with Graves' hyperthyroidism. The sequenced material came from blood. The chain couples TRBV2 to TRBJ2-7; D might be TRBD1 or TRBD2, each matching 5 bases. CDR3 sequence reads: CASSEGVYEQYV. DNA for the CDR3: TGTGCCAGCAGTGAGGGGGTCTACGAGCAGTACGTC.